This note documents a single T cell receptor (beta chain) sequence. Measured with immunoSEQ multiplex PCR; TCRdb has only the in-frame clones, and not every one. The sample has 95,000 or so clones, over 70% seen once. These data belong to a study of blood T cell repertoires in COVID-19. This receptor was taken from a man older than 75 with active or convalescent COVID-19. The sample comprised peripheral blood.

The CDR3: CASSIRGYGYTF. CDR3 coding DNA: TGTGCCAGTTCAATTAGGGGGTACGGCTACACCTTC. The V gene is TRBV6-5, the J gene TRBJ1-2; TRBD1 might be the D (6 bases). V was trimmed by 9 bases and J by 8 bases, leaving 16 bases between them. Germline CDR1 and CDR2: MNHEY and SVGAGI. The CDR3 has 12 residues.